This T cell receptor (beta chain) was captured in a study of T cells in Graves' hyperthyroidism and ophthalmopathy. Amplified TCR beta CDR3 regions came from RNA transcripts. HTBI primers were the set used in a first-round RT-PCR of the TCR CDR3. Via MiXCR, TCRdb re-called the multiplex PCR reads, giving one row per CDR3 protein. Here the sample spans about 350,000 distinct CDR3 sequences, approximately 18% being singletons. This clonotype has at least ten counts. Germline CDR1 reads MNHEY; CDR2 reads SMNVEV (reference sequence). Trimming took off 0 bases at V and 5 bases at J, with 11 bases between the two ends. The CDR3 consists of 15 residues. Patients with ophthalmopathy all had a Clinical Activity Score of at least 3, a NOSPECS grade of at least 4 and duration under 3 months. Uncontrolled infection, other autoimmune disease, pregnancy or lactation disqualified patients from enrolment.

The clonotype comes from a woman in her thirties or forties with Graves' ophthalmopathy. The V gene is TRBV27, the J gene TRBJ1-5, with D possibly TRBD1 on 6 matching bases. Sequenced sample: blood. The CDR3 region is CASSLSGTRDQPQHF. In DNA form, the CDR3 reads TGTGCCAGCAGTTTATCGGGGACAAGGGATCAGCCCCAGCATTTT.